A selection of T cell receptor beta chains follows, all from one sample in a study of cytomegalovirus exposure and HLA in healthy donors. The assay was immunoSEQ multiplex PCR, and TCRdb's table has in-frame clones only and misses some. Of about 150,000 clones listed, 65% to 90% are singletons. Sequenced: PBMCs. These receptors were taken from a woman in her 30s in good health and CMV-seronegative. CDR3s include the opening cysteine and the closing phenylalanine or tryptophan. A D gene is named only where the DNA matches it firmly. Expanded clones get a size class; other rows say once, few or many, or leave the size out.

CDR3 DNA: TGTTCCAGCAGGCGGGAGAATCAGCCCCAGCATTTT
CDR3 protein: CSSRRENQPQHF
J gene: TRBJ1-5
D gene: NA
V gene: TRBV7-9
clone size: NA

CDR3 DNA: TGTGCCAGCAGTGCTGGGACTAGCGGCTACGAGCAGTACTTC
CDR3 protein: CASSAGTSGYEQYF
J gene: TRBJ2-7
D gene: TRBD2
V gene: TRBV6-1
clone size: NA

CDR3 DNA: TGTGCCAGCAGCTTAGTTAGACTAGCGGGAGGGATGGAGACCCAGTACTTC
CDR3 protein: CASSLVRLAGGMETQYF
J gene: TRBJ2-5
D gene: TRBD2
V gene: TRBV11-3
clone size: NA

CDR3 DNA: TGTGCCAGTGGGGGACTAGCGGAAGATACGCAGTATTTT
CDR3 protein: CASGGLAEDTQYF
J gene: TRBJ2-3
D gene: TRBD2
V gene: TRBV9
clone size: NA

CDR3 DNA: TGCGCCAGCAGCTTGCCAAGGCAACAGGGGGGTGCAGATACGCAGTATTTT
CDR3 protein: CASSLPRQQGGADTQYF
J gene: TRBJ2-3
D gene: TRBD1
V gene: TRBV5-1
clone size: NA

CDR3 DNA: TGTGCCAGCTGGTCAGTCGGATTAGGACAGTCTGAAGCTTTCTTT
CDR3 protein: CASWSVGLGQSEAFF
J gene: TRBJ1-1
D gene: NA
V gene: TRBV13
clone size: NA

CDR3 DNA: TGTGCCAGCGCGCCTCAGGGAAGCAATCAGCCCCAGCATTTT
CDR3 protein: CASAPQGSNQPQHF
J gene: TRBJ1-5
D gene: NA
V gene: TRBV2
clone size: few

CDR3 DNA: TGCAGCGGCATGACAGGGGGCGGGAACACTGAAGCTTTCTTT
CDR3 protein: CSGMTGGGNTEAFF
J gene: TRBJ1-1
D gene: TRBD1
V gene: TRBV29-1
clone size: NA

CDR3 DNA: TGCGCCAGCAGCTTGGCAGGGAGGTTGAACACTGAAGCTTTCTTT
CDR3 protein: CASSLAGRLNTEAFF
J gene: TRBJ1-1
D gene: NA
V gene: TRBV5-1
clone size: NA

CDR3 DNA: TGTGCCAGCAGCAAAGCAGCAGGGGCCGCCTATAATTCACCCCTCCACTTT
CDR3 protein: CASSKAAGAAYNSPLHF
J gene: TRBJ1-6
D gene: NA
V gene: TRBV21-1
clone size: once

CDR3 DNA: TGTGCCAGCAGTTTCCCCGGACTAGCGGGAGGGGAGCAGTACTTC
CDR3 protein: CASSFPGLAGGEQYF
J gene: TRBJ2-7
D gene: TRBD2
V gene: TRBV6-5
clone size: NA

CDR3 DNA: TGTGCCAGCAGCTTAGAGGGGGCGCTAGGCTATGGCTACACCTTC
CDR3 protein: CASSLEGALGYGYTF
J gene: TRBJ1-2
D gene: NA
V gene: TRBV11-2
clone size: NA

CDR3 DNA: TGCGCCAGCAGCTCCACAGGGGGCAATGCTGAAGCTTTCTTT
CDR3 protein: CASSSTGGNAEAFF
J gene: TRBJ1-1
D gene: TRBD1
V gene: TRBV5-1
clone size: NA

CDR3 DNA: TGTGCCGGGCACGGCGGGGGGGATACGCAGTATTTT
CDR3 protein: CAGHGGGDTQYF
J gene: TRBJ2-3
D gene: TRBD2
V gene: TRBV9
clone size: once

CDR3 DNA: TGTGCCAGCTCACCCGCACCCAGCACTGAAGCTTTCTTT
CDR3 protein: CASSPAPSTEAFF
J gene: TRBJ1-1
D gene: NA
V gene: TRBV18
clone size: NA

CDR3 DNA: TGCGCCAGCAGCCAAGATCTTACGGCCCAAACAGAGGGCTACACCTTC
CDR3 protein: CASSQDLTAQTEGYTF
J gene: TRBJ1-2
D gene: NA
V gene: TRBV4-3
clone size: NA

CDR3 DNA: TGTGCCAGCAGCTTGGCCGCCCAGCGGAAGAACACCGGGGAGCTGTTTTTT
CDR3 protein: CASSLAAQRKNTGELFF
J gene: TRBJ2-2
D gene: NA
V gene: TRBV5-4
clone size: NA

CDR3 DNA: TGCGCCAGCAGCCAAGGGGCGAGTTCCTACAATGAGCAGTTCTTC
CDR3 protein: CASSQGASSYNEQFF
J gene: TRBJ2-1
D gene: NA
V gene: TRBV4-3
clone size: NA

CDR3 DNA: TGTGCCAGCAGTCCCCCGGGGACAGGGTCCTTTATGAACACTGAAGCTTTCTTT
CDR3 protein: CASSPPGTGSFMNTEAFF
J gene: TRBJ1-1
D gene: TRBD1
V gene: TRBV28
clone size: NA

CDR3 DNA: TGTGCCAGCAGCCACCCAGGGGGGAACACTGAAGCTTTCTTT
CDR3 protein: CASSHPGGNTEAFF
J gene: TRBJ1-1
D gene: TRBD1
V gene: TRBV11-2
clone size: once

CDR3 DNA: TGTGCCAGCAGTGAACTTGGACAGTTCGGCGAAAAACTGTTTTTT
CDR3 protein: CASSELGQFGEKLFF
J gene: TRBJ1-4
D gene: NA
V gene: TRBV2
clone size: NA

CDR3 DNA: TGTGCCAGCAGCAGGGGGACTAGATTAAACCAAGAGACCCAGTACTTC
CDR3 protein: CASSRGTRLNQETQYF
J gene: TRBJ2-5
D gene: TRBD2
V gene: TRBV5-6
clone size: NA

CDR3 DNA: TGTGCCAGCAGCTCGGAACTAGAGGGCGGAGAGACCCAGTACTTC
CDR3 protein: CASSSELEGGETQYF
J gene: TRBJ2-5
D gene: NA
V gene: TRBV28
clone size: NA

CDR3 DNA: TGTGCCAGCAGTACCCGTGAGTTAAGACTCTCCTACGAGCAGTACTTC
CDR3 protein: CASSTRELRLSYEQYF
J gene: TRBJ2-7
D gene: NA
V gene: TRBV28
clone size: NA

CDR3 DNA: TGTGCCAGCAGTCCCCGAGGGAGGGCCACCGGGGAGCTGTTTTTT
CDR3 protein: CASSPRGRATGELFF
J gene: TRBJ2-2
D gene: TRBD2
V gene: TRBV27
clone size: NA

CDR3 DNA: TGTGCCAGCAGCAGGAGGACAGGGAAATATATAGACGAGCAGTACTTC
CDR3 protein: CASSRRTGKYIDEQYF
J gene: TRBJ2-7
D gene: TRBD1
V gene: TRBV5-5
clone size: NA

CDR3 DNA: TGTGCCAGCAGCCGGATCGAGGGGGACGTTGAGCAGTTCTTC
CDR3 protein: CASSRIEGDVEQFF
J gene: TRBJ2-1
D gene: NA
V gene: TRBV7-7
clone size: NA

CDR3 DNA: TGTGCCAGTAGGGCCCCAAAGGGGATGAATCAGCCCCAGCATTTT
CDR3 protein: CASRAPKGMNQPQHF
J gene: TRBJ1-5
D gene: NA
V gene: TRBV19
clone size: NA

CDR3 DNA: TGTGCCAGCATACGGACAGGGTCTAACACTGAAGCTTTCTTT
CDR3 protein: CASIRTGSNTEAFF
J gene: TRBJ1-1
D gene: TRBD1
V gene: TRBV2
clone size: NA

CDR3 DNA: TGTGCCAGCAGCTTTCTCCCGGATACGCAGTATTTT
CDR3 protein: CASSFLPDTQYF
J gene: TRBJ2-3
D gene: NA
V gene: TRBV7-9
clone size: NA